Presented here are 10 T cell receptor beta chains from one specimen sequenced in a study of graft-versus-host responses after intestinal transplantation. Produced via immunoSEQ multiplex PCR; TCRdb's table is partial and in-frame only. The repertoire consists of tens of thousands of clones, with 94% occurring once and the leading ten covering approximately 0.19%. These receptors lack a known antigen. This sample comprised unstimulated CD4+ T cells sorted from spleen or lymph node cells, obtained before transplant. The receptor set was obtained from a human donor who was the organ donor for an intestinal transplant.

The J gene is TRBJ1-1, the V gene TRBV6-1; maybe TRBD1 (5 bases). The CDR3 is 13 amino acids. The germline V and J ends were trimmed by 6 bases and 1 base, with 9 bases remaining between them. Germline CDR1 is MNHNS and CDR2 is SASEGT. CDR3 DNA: TGTGCCAGCAGCAATGGGGCGAACACTGAAGCTTTCTTT. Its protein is CASSNGANTEAFF.

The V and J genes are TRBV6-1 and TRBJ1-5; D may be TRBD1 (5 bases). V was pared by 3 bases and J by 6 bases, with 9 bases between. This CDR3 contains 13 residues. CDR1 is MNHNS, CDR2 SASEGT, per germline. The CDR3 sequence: CASSDQGGQPQHF. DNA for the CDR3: TGTGCCAGCAGTGACCAGGGCGGTCAGCCCCAGCATTTT.

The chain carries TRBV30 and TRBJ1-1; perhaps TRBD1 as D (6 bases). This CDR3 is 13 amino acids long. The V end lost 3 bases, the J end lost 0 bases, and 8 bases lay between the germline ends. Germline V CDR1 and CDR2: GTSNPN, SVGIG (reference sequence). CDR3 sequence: CAWRGQMNTEAFF. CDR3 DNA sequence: TGTGCCTGGAGAGGACAGATGAACACTGAAGCTTTCTTT.

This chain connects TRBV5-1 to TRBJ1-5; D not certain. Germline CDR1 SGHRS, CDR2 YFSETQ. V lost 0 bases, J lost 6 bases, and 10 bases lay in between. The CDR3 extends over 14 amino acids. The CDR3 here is CASSLEDGGQPQHF. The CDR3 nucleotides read TGCGCCAGCAGCTTGGAGGACGGCGGTCAGCCCCAGCATTTT.

As DNA, the CDR3 is TGTGCCAGCAGCTTTCTAGCGGGGGGGCAAGAGCACGGTACGCAGTATTTT. This gives the protein CASSFLAGGQEHGTQYF. The chain recombines TRBV7-9 with TRBJ2-3; 12 bases are a match to TRBD2. This CDR3 contains 17 residues. V lost 3 bases to trimming and J lost 8 bases; unmatched junction nucleotides: 12. Germline-derived CDR1 and CDR2 are SEHNR and FQNEAQ (reference sequence).

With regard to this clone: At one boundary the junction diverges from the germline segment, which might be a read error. The CDR3 loop is CASSPDRFQAQHF. In DNA, the CDR3 is TGTGCCAGCAGCCCGGACAGGTTTCAGGCCCAGCATTTT. The chain has TRBV7-8 and TRBJ1-5, with TRBD1 matching 7 bases. The length of the CDR3 is 13 residues. CDR1 SGHVS and CDR2 FQNEAQ come from the germline V gene.

The CDR3 sequence is CASSLGVQSNYGYTF. CDR3 in DNA: TGTGCCAGCAGCTTAGGAGTTCAGTCTAACTATGGCTACACCTTC. The chain links TRBV13 to TRBJ1-2; no clear D. The CDR3 has 15 amino acids. V lost 0 bases, J lost 0 bases, and 8 bases lay in between. Germline loops: CDR1 PRHDT, CDR2 FYEKMQ (reference sequence).

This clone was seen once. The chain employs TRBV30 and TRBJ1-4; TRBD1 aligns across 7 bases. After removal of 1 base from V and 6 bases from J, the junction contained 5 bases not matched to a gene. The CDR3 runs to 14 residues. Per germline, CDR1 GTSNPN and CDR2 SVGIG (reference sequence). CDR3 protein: CAWSAQGGHEKLFF. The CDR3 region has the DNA TGTGCCTGGAGTGCCCAGGGGGGGCATGAAAAACTGTTTTTT.

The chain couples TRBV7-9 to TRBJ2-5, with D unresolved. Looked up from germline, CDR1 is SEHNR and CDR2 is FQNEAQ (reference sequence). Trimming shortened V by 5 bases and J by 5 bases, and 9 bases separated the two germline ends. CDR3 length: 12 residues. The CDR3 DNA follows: TGTGCCAGCAGCCGCCCAATGGAGACCCAGTACTTC. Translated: CASSRPMETQYF.

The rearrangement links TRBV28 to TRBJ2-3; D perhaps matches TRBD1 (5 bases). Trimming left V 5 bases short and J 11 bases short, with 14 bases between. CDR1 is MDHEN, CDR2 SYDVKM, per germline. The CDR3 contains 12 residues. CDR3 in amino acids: CASSKQGIRQYF. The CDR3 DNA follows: TGTGCCAGCAGTAAGCAGGGAATTAGGCAGTATTTT.